The 9 T cell receptor beta chains presented below share a single source sample, sequenced in a study of Ad26.COV2.S vaccination and SARS-CoV-2 variants. Data came from immunoSEQ multiplex PCR; TCRdb stores just in-frame clones and leaves some out. The sample includes 300,000 to 450,000 clones, about 90% of them seen just once. Sequenced here: peripheral blood, sampled after recovery from COVID-19. These receptors originate from a human donor who had recovered from COVID-19.

CDR3 bases: TGTGCCAGCAGCTTAGGCACGAACACCGGGGAGCTGTTTTTT. Translating it yields CASSLGTNTGELFF. The rearrangement uses TRBV7-9 and TRBJ2-2; D gene unclear. Per the germline V gene, CDR1 is SEHNR and CDR2 is FQNEAQ (reference sequence). The CDR3 is made up of 14 amino acids. V was trimmed by 1 base and J by 0 bases, leaving 3 bases between them. The whole variable domain, filled in from reference TRBV7-9 and TRBJ2-2, reads DTGVSQNPRHKITKRGQNVTFRCDPISEHNRLYWYRQTLGQGPEFLTYFQNEAQLEKSRLLSDRFSAERPKGSFSTLEIQRTEQGDSAMYLCASSLGTNTGELFFGEGSRLTVL.

The chain couples TRBV7-8 to TRBJ2-1, with TRBD2 matching 9 bases. With V trimmed by 1 base and J by 2 bases, 3 bases remained unmatched. The germline CDR1 and CDR2 sequences are SGHVS and FQNEAQ. The CDR3 is made up of 16 amino acids. The CDR3 region is CASSLEVAGAYNEQFF. The CDR3 DNA follows: TGTGCCAGCAGCTTAGAAGTAGCGGGGGCCTACAATGAGCAGTTCTTC.

CDR3 bases: TGTGCCAGCAGCTTACTCGACAGGGTGAATGGCTACACCTTC. This sequence encodes CASSLLDRVNGYTF. This sequence joins TRBV7-8 and TRBJ1-2, with 7 nucleotides matching TRBD1. In germline, CDR1 is SGHVS, CDR2 FQNEAQ. The CDR3 consists of 14 residues. J gave up 6 bases and V 2 bases, and 6 bases lay outside the gene matches.

The V gene is TRBV25-1, the J gene TRBJ1-2, with D maybe TRBD1 (6 bases). Trimming took off 5 bases at V and 5 bases at J, with 9 bases between the two ends. The CDR3 has 12 amino acids. Germline CDR1 and CDR2: MGHDK and SYGVNS. In DNA, the CDR3 is TGTGCCAGCAGTAGGCAGGGGTATGGCTACACCTTC. Translated: CASSRQGYGYTF.

The chain has TRBV29-1 and TRBJ2-7; either TRBD1 or TRBD2 may supply D (6 bases each). Trimming pared 7 bases from V and 2 bases from J, leaving 21 bases between. Germline values: CDR1 SQVTM, CDR2 ANQGSEA. This CDR3 has 15 residues. The CDR3: CSASGGGTTTYEQYF. Written as DNA, the CDR3 is TGCAGCGCCTCAGGAGGCGGGACAACAACCTACGAGCAGTACTTC.

V is TRBV20-1 and J is TRBJ2-5; D is ambiguous. The CDR3 sequence is 11 residues long. Per the germline V gene, CDR1 is DFQATT and CDR2 is SNEGSKA (reference sequence). The V and J ends lost 5 bases and 5 bases respectively, with 9 bases between them. The CDR3, as DNA: TGCAGTGCTTATAGTGGGGAGACCCAGTACTTC. Translating gives CSAYSGETQYF.

The chain has TRBV6-5 and TRBJ1-2, with D unresolved. This CDR3 contains 15 residues. Between the trimmed V and J ends, which lost 0 bases and 0 bases, there was a span of 8 bases. Germline CDR1 and CDR2: MNHEY and SVGAGI. The CDR3 DNA is TGTGCCAGCAGTTACTCGTTGGACCCTAACTATGGCTACACCTTC. It specifies CASSYSLDPNYGYTF.

This clone was seen once. The chain couples TRBV5-1 to TRBJ1-5; possibly TRBD1 for D (5 bases). This CDR3 contains 15 residues. Germline V lookup: CDR1 SGHRS, CDR2 YFSETQ. The germline V and J ends were trimmed by 0 bases and 2 bases, with 9 bases remaining between them. This CDR3 reads CASSLDQGGNQPQHF. DNA for the CDR3: TGCGCCAGCAGCTTGGACCAGGGAGGCAATCAGCCCCAGCATTTT. The full variable domain, its missing parts supplied by reference TRBV5-1 and TRBJ1-5, is KAGVTQTPRYLIKTRGQQVTLSCSPISGHRSVSWYQQTPGQGLQFLFEYFSETQRNKGNFPGRFSGRQFSNSRSEMNVSTLELGDSALYLCASSLDQGGNQPQHFGDGTRLSIL.

The chain couples TRBV11-2 to TRBJ2-7; D remains unclear. The CDR3 covers 13 residues. Trimming stripped 1 base from V and 2 bases from J, with 6 bases between. Per the germline V gene, CDR1 is SGHAT and CDR2 is FQNNGV. CDR3 nucleotides: TGTGCCAGCAGCTTAGGACACCCCTACGAGCAGTACTTC. It specifies CASSLGHPYEQYF.